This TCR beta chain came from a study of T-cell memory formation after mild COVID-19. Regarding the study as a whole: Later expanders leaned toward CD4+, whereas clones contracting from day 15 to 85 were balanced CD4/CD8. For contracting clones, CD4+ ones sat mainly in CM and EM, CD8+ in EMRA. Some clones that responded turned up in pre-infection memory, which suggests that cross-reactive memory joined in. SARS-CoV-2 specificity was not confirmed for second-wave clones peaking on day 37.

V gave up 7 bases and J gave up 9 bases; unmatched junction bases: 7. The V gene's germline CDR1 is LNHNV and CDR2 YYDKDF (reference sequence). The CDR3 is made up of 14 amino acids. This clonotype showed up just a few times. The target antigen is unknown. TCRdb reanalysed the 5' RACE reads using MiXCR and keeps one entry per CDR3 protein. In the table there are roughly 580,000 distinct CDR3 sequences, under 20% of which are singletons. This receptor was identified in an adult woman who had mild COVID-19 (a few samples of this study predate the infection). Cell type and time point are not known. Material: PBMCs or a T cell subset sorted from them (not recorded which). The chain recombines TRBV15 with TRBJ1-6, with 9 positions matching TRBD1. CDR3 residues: CATTTGTGISPLHF. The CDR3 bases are TGTGCCACCACCACTGGGACAGGGATTTCACCCCTCCACTTT.